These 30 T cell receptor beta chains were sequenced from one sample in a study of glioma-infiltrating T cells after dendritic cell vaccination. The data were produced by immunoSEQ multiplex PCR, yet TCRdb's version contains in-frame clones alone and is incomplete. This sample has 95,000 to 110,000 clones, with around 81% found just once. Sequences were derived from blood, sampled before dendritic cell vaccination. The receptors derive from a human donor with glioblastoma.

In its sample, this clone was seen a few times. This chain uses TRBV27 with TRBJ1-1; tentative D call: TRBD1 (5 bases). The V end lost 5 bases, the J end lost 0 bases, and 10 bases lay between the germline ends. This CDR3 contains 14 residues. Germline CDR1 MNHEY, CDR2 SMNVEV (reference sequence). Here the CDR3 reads CASSPQVMNTEAFF. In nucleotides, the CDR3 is TGTGCCAGCAGTCCACAGGTCATGAACACTGAAGCTTTCTTT.

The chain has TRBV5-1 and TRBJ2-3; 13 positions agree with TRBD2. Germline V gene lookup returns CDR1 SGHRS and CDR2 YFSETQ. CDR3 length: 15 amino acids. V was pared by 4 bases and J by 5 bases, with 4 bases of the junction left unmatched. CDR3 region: CASSTGTSGEDTQYF. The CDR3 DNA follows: TGCGCCAGCAGCACCGGGACTAGCGGGGAAGATACGCAGTATTTT.

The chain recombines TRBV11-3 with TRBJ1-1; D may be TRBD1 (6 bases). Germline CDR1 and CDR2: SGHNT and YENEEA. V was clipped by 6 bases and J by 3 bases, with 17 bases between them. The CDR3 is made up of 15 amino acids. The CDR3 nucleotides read TGTGCCAGCAGACCTTGGGGGGGCGGGGACACTGAAGCTTTCTTT. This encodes CASRPWGGGDTEAFF. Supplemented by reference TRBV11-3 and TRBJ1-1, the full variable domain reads EAGVVQSPRYKIIEKKQPVAFWCNPISGHNTLYWYLQNLGQGPELLIRYENEEAVDDSQLPKDRFSAERLKGVDSTLKIQPAELGDSAVYLCASRPWGGGDTEAFFGQGTRLTVV.

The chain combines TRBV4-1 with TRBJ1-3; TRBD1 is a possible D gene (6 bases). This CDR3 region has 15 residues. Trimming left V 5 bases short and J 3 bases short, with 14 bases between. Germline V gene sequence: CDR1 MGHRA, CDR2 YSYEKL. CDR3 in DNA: TGCGCCAGCAGCTGGTCGCGGGGGCTTGGAAACACCATATATTTT. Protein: CASSWSRGLGNTIYF.

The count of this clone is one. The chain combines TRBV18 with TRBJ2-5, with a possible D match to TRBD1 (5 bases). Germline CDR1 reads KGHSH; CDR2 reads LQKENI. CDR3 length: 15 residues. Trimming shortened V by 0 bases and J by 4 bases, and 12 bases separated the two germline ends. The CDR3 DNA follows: TGTGCCAGCTCACCACCGGTCAGGGAATTAGAGACCCAGTACTTC. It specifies CASSPPVRELETQYF.

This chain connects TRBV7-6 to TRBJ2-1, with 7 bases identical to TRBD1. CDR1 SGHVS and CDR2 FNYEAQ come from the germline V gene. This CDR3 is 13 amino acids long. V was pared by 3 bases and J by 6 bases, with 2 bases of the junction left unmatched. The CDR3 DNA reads TGTGCCAGCAGCTTCGGACAGGTCAATGAGCAGTTCTTC. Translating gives CASSFGQVNEQFF.

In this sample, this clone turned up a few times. CDR3: CASSKHVNTEAFF. As DNA, the CDR3 is TGTGCCAGCAGCAAACACGTGAACACTGAAGCTTTCTTT. This chain connects TRBV5-8 to TRBJ1-1, with unresolved D. The germline V gene has CDR1 SGHTS and CDR2 YDEGEE. The CDR3 runs 13 residues. Trimming took 4 bases from V and 0 from J, leaving 7 bases between them.

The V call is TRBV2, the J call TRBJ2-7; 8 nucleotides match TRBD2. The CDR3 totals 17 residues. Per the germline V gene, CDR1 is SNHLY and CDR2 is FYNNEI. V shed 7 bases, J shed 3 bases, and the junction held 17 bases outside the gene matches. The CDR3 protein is CASTKSPSGGSIYEQYF. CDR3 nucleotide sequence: TGTGCCAGCACCAAAAGCCCCAGCGGGGGTTCAATCTACGAGCAGTACTTC. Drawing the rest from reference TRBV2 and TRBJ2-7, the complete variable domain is EPEVTQTPSHQVTQMGQEVILRCVPISNHLYFYWYRQILGQKVEFLVSFYNNEISEKSEIFDDQFSVERPDGSNFTLKIRSTKLEDSAMYFCASTKSPSGGSIYEQYFGPGTRLTVT.

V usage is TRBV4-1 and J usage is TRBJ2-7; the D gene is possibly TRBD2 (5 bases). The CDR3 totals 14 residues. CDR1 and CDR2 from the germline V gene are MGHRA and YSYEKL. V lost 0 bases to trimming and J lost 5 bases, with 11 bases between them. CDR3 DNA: TGCGCCAGCAGCCAAGATGGAACGAGGGACGAGCAGTACTTC. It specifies CASSQDGTRDEQYF.

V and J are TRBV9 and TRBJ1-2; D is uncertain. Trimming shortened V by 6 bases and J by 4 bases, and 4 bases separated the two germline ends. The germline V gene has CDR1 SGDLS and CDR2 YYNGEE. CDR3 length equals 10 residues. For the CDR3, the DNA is TGTGCCAGCAAAGCCTATGGCTACACCTTC. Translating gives CASKAYGYTF.

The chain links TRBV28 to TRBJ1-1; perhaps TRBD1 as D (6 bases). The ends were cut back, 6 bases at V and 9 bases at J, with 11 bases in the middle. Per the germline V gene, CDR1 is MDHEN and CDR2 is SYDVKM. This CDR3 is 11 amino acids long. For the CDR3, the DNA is TGTGCCAGCAGAGTTACAGGGAAAGCTTTCTTT. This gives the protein CASRVTGKAFF.

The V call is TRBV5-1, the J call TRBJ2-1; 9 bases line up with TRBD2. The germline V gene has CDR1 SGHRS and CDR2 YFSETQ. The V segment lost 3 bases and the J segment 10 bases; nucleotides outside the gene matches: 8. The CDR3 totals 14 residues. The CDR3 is CASSWGSGGNEQFF. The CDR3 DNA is TGCGCCAGCAGCTGGGGGAGCGGGGGGAACGAGCAGTTCTTC.

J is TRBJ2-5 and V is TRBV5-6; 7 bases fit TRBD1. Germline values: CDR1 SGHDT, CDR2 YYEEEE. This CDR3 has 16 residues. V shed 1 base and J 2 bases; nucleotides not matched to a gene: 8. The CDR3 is CASSLNLAQGQETQYF. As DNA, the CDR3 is TGTGCCAGCAGCTTGAATTTAGCACAGGGGCAAGAGACCCAGTACTTC.

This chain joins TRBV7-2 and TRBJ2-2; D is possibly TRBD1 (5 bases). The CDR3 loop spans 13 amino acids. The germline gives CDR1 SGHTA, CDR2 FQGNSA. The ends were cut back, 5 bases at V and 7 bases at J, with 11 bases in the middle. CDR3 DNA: TGTGCCAGCAGCCCCACAGGCGACGGGGAGCTGTTTTTT. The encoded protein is CASSPTGDGELFF.

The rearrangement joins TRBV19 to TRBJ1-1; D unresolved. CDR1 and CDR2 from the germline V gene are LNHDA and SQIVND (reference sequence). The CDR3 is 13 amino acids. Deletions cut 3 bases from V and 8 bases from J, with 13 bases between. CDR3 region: CASSMNMWEEAFF. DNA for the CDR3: TGTGCCAGTAGTATGAACATGTGGGAGGAAGCTTTCTTT. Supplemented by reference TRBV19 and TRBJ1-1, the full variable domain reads DGGITQSPKYLFRKEGQNVTLSCEQNLNHDAMYWYRQDPGQGLRLIYYSQIVNDFQKGDIAEGYSVSREKKESFPLTVTSAQKNPTAFYLCASSMNMWEEAFFGQGTRLTVV.

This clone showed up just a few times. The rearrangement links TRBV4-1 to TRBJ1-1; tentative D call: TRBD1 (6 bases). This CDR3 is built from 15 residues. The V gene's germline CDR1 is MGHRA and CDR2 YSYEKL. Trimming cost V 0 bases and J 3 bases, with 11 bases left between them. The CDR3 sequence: CASSQDWQGHTEAFF. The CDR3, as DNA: TGCGCCAGCAGCCAAGACTGGCAGGGGCACACTGAAGCTTTCTTT.

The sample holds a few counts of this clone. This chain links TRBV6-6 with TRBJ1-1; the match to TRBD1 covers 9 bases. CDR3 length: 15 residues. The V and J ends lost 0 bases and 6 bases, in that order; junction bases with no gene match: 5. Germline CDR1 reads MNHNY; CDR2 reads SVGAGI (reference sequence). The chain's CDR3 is CASSYSRQGVAEAFF. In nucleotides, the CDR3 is TGTGCCAGCAGTTACTCGAGACAGGGGGTCGCTGAAGCTTTCTTT.

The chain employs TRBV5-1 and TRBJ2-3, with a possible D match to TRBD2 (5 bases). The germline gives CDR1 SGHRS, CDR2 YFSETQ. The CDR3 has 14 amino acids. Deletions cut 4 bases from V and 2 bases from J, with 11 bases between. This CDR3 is CASSGSIATDTQYF. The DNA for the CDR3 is TGCGCCAGCAGCGGGAGCATTGCCACAGATACGCAGTATTTT.

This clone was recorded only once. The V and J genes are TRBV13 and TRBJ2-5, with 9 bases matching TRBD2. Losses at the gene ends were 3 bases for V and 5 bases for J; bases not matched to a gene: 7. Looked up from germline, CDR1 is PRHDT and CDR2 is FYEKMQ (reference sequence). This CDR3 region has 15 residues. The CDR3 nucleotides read TGTGCCAGCAGCTTCCGCGGGGGGGGGAAGGAGACCCAGTACTTC. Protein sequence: CASSFRGGGKETQYF.

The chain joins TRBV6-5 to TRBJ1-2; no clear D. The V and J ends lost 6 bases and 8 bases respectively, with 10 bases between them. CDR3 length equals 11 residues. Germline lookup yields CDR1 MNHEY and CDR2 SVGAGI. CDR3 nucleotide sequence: TGTGCCAGCAGCTTCGTCAGGGGCTACACCTTC. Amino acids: CASSFVRGYTF.

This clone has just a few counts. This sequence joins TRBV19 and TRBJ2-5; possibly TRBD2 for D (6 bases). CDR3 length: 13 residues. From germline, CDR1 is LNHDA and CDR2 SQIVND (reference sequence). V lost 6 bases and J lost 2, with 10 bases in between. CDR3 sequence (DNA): TGTGCCAGTAGCGGGGGACGGCAAGAGACCCAGTACTTC. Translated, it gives CASSGGRQETQYF. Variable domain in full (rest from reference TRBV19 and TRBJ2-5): DGGITQSPKYLFRKEGQNVTLSCEQNLNHDAMYWYRQDPGQGLRLIYYSQIVNDFQKGDIAEGYSVSREKKESFPLTVTSAQKNPTAFYLCASSGGRQETQYFGPGTRLLVL.

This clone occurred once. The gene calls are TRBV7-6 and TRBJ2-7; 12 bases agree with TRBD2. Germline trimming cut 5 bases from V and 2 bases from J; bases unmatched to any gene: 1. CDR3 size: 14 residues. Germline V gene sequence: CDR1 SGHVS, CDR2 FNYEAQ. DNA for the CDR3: TGTGCCAGCAGCGCTAGCGGGGGGGCCTACGAGCAGTACTTC. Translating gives CASSASGGAYEQYF.

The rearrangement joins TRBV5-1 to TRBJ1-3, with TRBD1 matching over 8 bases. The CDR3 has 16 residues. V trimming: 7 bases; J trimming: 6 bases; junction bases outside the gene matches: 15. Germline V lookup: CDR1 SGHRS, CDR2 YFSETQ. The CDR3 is CASRWTPGGGANTIYF. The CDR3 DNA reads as TGCGCCAGCCGCTGGACCCCAGGGGGCGGTGCAAACACCATATATTTT.

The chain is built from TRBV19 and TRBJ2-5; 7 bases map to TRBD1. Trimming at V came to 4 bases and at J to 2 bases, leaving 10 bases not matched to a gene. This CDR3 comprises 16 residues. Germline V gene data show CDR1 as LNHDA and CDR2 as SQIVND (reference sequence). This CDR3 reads CASSTLTGTAQETQYF. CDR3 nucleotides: TGTGCCAGTAGTACACTGACAGGGACGGCGCAAGAGACCCAGTACTTC.

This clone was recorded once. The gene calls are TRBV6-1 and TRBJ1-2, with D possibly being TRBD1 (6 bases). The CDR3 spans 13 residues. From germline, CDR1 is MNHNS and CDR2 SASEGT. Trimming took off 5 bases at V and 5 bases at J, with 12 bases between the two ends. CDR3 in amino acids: CASSRTVTYGYTF. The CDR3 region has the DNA TGTGCCAGCAGTCGGACAGTAACGTATGGCTACACCTTC.

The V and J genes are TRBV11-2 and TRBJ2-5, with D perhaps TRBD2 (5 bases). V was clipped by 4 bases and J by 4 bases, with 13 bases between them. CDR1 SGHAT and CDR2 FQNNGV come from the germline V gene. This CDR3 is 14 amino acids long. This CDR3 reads CASSYDVAGETQYF. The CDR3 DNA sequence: TGTGCCAGCAGCTACGATGTGGCGGGAGAGACCCAGTACTTC.

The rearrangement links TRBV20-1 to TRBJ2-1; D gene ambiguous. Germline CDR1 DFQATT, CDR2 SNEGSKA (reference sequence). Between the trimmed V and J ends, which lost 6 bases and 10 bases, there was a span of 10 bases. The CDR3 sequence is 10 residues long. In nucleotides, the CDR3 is TGCAGTGCAAACACCCCCGAGCAGTTCTTC. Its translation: CSANTPEQFF.

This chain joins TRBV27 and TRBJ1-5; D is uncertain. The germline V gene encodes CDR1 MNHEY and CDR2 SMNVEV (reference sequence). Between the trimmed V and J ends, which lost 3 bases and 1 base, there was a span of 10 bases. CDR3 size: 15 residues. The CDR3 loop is CASSFLGQSNQPQHF. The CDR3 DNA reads TGTGCCAGCAGTTTTCTTGGCCAGAGCAATCAGCCCCAGCATTTT.

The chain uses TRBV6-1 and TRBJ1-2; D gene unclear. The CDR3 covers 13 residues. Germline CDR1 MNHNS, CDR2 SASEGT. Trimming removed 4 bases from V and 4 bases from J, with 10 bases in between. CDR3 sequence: CASSATSRYGYTF. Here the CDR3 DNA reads TGTGCCAGCAGTGCCACTAGCCGCTATGGCTACACCTTC.

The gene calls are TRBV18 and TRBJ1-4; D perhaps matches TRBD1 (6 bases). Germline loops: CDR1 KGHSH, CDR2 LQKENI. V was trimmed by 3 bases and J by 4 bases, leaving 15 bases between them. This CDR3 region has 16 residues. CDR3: CASSPLTGADNEKLFF. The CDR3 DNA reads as TGTGCCAGCTCACCCTTGACAGGCGCCGATAATGAAAAACTGTTTTTT.